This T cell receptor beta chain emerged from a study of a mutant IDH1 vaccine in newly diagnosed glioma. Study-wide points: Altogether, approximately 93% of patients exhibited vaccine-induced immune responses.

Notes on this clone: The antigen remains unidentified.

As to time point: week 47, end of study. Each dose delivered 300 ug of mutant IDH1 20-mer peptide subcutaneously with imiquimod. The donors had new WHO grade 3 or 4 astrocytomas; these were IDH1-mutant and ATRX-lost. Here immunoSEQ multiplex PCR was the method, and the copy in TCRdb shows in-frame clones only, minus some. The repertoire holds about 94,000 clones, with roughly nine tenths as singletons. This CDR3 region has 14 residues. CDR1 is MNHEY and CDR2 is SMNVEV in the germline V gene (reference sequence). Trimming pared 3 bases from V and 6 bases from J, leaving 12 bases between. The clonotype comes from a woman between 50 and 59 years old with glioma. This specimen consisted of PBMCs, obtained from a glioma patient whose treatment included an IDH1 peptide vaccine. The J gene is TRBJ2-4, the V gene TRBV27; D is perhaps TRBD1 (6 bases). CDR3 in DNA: TGTGCCAGCAGTTTTATGGGGGCGGGAAACATTCAGTACTTC. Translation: CASSFMGAGNIQYF.